The TCR beta chain described here comes from a study of cytomegalovirus exposure and HLA in healthy donors (dated by TCRdb to about 2017). Regarding the research as a whole: In an earlier analysis of 587 of the donors, about 260 Gb of sequence data and 117 million unique TCR beta sequences from roughly 200 million T cells were reported. An early release covering roughly 640 HLA-typed donors comprised 250 to 350 gigabases of sequencing data and around 80 million unique TCR sequences. Of the roughly 410 genotyped donors, 75% to 85% were placed in the genetic ancestry cluster associated with self-reported Caucasian donors. The study aimed to test whether cataloging public T cell receptors could reveal signatures of past pathogen exposure. The study used immunosequencing to profile the T cell repertoires of 666 subjects and linked those repertoires to cytomegalovirus serostatus. Besides the first cohort of about 730 subjects, a separate validation cohort made up of 90 to 150 different subjects was used. The study combined high-throughput TCR immunosequencing, statistical association of individual TCRs with disease status, and machine learning to predict cytomegalovirus infection status. To study patterns of TCR occurrence, a later analysis re-analyzed previously published TCR beta repertoires from 666 donors and added high-resolution HLA genotyping. In the later analysis, no new phenotypic data were used to find candidate immune exposures; instead, reliance was placed on TCR beta sequences and their occurrence across donors. To decide whether each TCR beta V gene segment behaved as functional or pseudogenic, an earlier analysis of fewer than 750 of the donors relied on high-throughput TCR beta sequencing. Donor age, sex, ethnicity and CMV serostatus were collected together with the repertoire data. A later genetic analysis used genome-wide SNP genotypes for about 60% of the roughly 670 donors, treating that subset as a discovery cohort. All discovery cohort repertoires had been generated using a single sequencing platform. Class I and class II HLA loci were covered by the typing at four-digit resolution. The number of typed donors differed by locus: about 620-640 for A, B, C, DRB1 and DQB1; 522 for DQA1; roughly 600 for DPA1; and some 450 for DPB1. About 5 DR-DQ haplotypes were handled as single units for association and clustering, since linkage in the cohort was strong. On average, roughly 250,000 unique TCR beta nucleotide sequences were sequenced per donor among fewer than 500 genotyped donors of the cohort, with around 19% of those sequences being non-productive. The paper as a whole reports these results and caveats: Most TCR sequences were observed very rarely across donors, whereas some public TCRs were present in many individuals. Linkage disequilibrium might explain the correlated functional status among segregating V segments, but an unknown experimental factor could not be excluded. Three of the identified cytomegalovirus-associated TCR beta chains were confirmed in vitro to be specific for cytomegalovirus antigens. A further reported finding was that TCR beta sequences accurately predicted the HLA-A and HLA-B alleles for most subjects in the first cohort. The 87-base-pair reads could not distinguish some IMGT-functional V segments, including TRBV6-2 and TRBV6-3, so those segments were excluded. For the cohort, immune exposure information was limited to CMV serostatus. According to a later analysis, most CMV-associated TCR beta chains appeared to be HLA-restricted, and the HLA associations seemed to be driven largely by CMV exposure. Roughly uniform sequencing depth across donors was assumed in presence/absence analyses, although this assumption may not hold. A cluster of highly shared sequence variants was judged likely to represent a technical artifact of the sequencing pipeline. Some 15 rarely observed V segments, including chromosome 9 orphons, were excluded from the earlier analysis of about 500 of the donors because counts were too low. Assigning TCR associations to individual alleles was difficult when HLA alleles, especially DR and DQ, strongly co-occurred. The classifier was reported to diagnose cytomegalovirus status with high specificity and sensitivity in both the original and validation cohorts. According to a later analysis, parvovirus B19, influenza, CMV and Epstein-Barr virus appeared linked to several top co-occurrence clusters. In a later analysis, the rate of TCR association differed among HLA loci, with DRB1 alleles having the most associated TCRs and HLA-C alleles having the fewest. In the study, approximately 160 TCR beta chains were listed as associated with cytomegalovirus. An earlier analysis of approximately 530 of the donors showed that most TCR beta V segments appeared in productive rearrangements either about 87% or about 30% of the time, which broadly matched IMGT annotations. A later analysis found that HLA-associated TCR beta chains were more clonally expanded and had lower generation probabilities than equally common non-associated chains. HLA typing was unavailable for some donors at each locus, so association tests used only the typed subset. In a later genetic analysis, a missense DCLRE1C variant was associated with V-gene and J-gene trimming of TCR beta chains, and the association was replicated in an independent cohort. According to a later genetic analysis, donors in an Asian-associated ancestry cluster had fewer N-insertions in productive TCRs than the approximately 630-donor mean. A later analysis associated approximately 17,000 TCR beta sequences with specific HLA alleles at a false discovery rate of 0.05. In this cohort, only TCR beta chains were sequenced, and detectable features were limited by the absence of alpha or paired-chain data. The authors suggested that the approach could potentially be generalized to other disease states and immunological phenotypes.

Receptor amplification or capture employed the immunoSEQ multiplex PCR assay. For the multiplex PCR, a mixture combining 60 forward primers for TCR Vbeta segments and 13 reverse primers for TCR Jbeta segments was used. The CDR3 region of rearranged TCR beta genes was amplified from genomic DNA with a multiplex PCR assay. On the Illumina HiSeq System, the amplified TCR beta libraries were sequenced as 87-base-pair reads. The authors' pipeline ran thus. A later analysis counted about 82 million unique TCR beta chains across the 550 to 750 repertoires, and some 11 million of these chains were shared by at least two donors. A nearest-neighbor algorithm error-corrected the raw reads and collapsed the reads into unique sequences, merging closely related sequences to remove PCR and sequencing errors. To assign V, D and J gene segments, CDR3 sequences were aligned to IMGT reference sequences. Each retained sequence needed at least a six-nucleotide match to both a V gene segment and a J gene segment. Rearrangements were classified as productive when the CDR3 lacked stop codons and remained in frame with V and J, and all other rearrangements were classified as non-productive. Following IMGT convention, CDR3 was defined as the stretch from the second conserved V-encoded cysteine up to the conserved J-encoded phenylalanine. The earlier analysis of about 640 of the donors excluded any sequence lacking an unambiguous match to a single V gene segment. An earlier analysis of a few hundred of the donors called V segments functional above 56.7% productive rearrangements and segregating when the between-donor standard deviation exceeded 5%. A statistical classification framework was built to diagnose cytomegalovirus status from the catalog of TCR beta chain sequences. In a later analysis, TCR nucleotide sequences were compared against IMGT/GENE-DB human TR gene sequences so that V and J genes could be assigned. Using the TCRdist pipeline, a later analysis assigned CDR3 sequences along with most-parsimonious VDJ recombination scenarios. A later analysis defined each TCR beta chain by its CDR3 amino acid sequence plus V-gene family, and excluded reads lacking a unique V-gene family. To address suspected cross-contamination and a sequencing artifact, a later analysis removed 592 highly shared, low-generation-probability nucleotide sequences. A later analysis calculated a clonal expansion index for each public chain from normalized within-repertoire ranks of inferred template counts. In a later analysis, generation probabilities were computed using a VDJ recombination model fitted to out-of-frame rearrangements, and the results were checked against IGoR. A later analysis scored TCR-TCR, TCR-HLA and TCR-CMV co-occurrence with hypergeometric tests, applying a repertoire-size bias correction to TCR pairs. A later analysis estimated false discovery rates by permuting HLA or CMV assignments 20 times. A later analysis grouped co-occurring TCRs with DBSCAN, adding TCRdist sequence similarity when clustering within HLA-allele-positive subsets. For co-occurrence clustering, repertoires with fewer than 30,000 or more than 120,000 public chains were excluded, along with a handful of repertoires with anomalous nucleotide sharing. TCRdb holds this immuneACCESS table with in-frame rearrangements only. Some clones are missing; in checked studies, unresolved V genes explain under half, and the rest has no known cause. The V and J calls and clone size come from that table; D and trimming were worked out from the DNA. The sample yields more than 150,000 clones; approximately 80% were counted once. The ten largest clones capture around 1.4% of the sample.

Many counts were recorded for this clone. The clone's antigen remains unknown. Base quality data are lacking; no much larger clone is found one base away. The cohort was made up of 666 healthy bone marrow donors. At the time of sampling, every cohort member was nominally healthy, though immune exposures that went unrecorded were likely present. The donor was CMV seropositive and was included in the group of 250 to 350 seropositive cohort members. Every donor gave a peripheral blood sample, and the peripheral blood mononuclear cells from that sample were used for TCR beta sequencing. The Qiagen DNeasy Blood Extraction Kit was used to extract genomic DNA from the blood cell samples. Trimming at the junction amounts to 3 bases on V and 2 bases on J, and the germline ends lie 10 bases apart. The germline V gene specifies SQVTM as CDR1 and ANQGSEA as CDR2. Taken from cysteine to phenylalanine, the CDR3 has 13 residues. The CDR3 DNA has 39 bases and is translated from base 1.

The sequenced sample was PBMCs. The rearrangement joined TRBV29-1 to TRBJ1-1; possibly the D gene is TRBD1, per 6 matching bases. This receptor was taken from a girl aged 10 to 17 in good health and CMV-seropositive. The CDR3 reads as follows: CSVEDSTNTEAFF. In nucleotide form, the sequence is TGCAGCGTTGAGGACAGTACTAACACTGAAGCTTTCTTT.